The rows below give T cell receptor beta chains drawn from one sample of a study of technical replicates of blood from a handful of donors. Assay used: immunoSEQ multiplex PCR; TCRdb lists only in-frame clones, some missing. The sample shows approximately 84,000 clones, nearly 98% of them seen only once. The sequenced sample consisted of T cells isolated from PBMCs. The source is a human donor in good health. Both conserved end residues are part of each CDR3. Each record gives: V gene, J gene, clone size, D gene, CDR3 protein, CDR3 DNA. D genes are given only for firm matches. Where a row states a size, it is once, few, many or the class of an expanded clone; other rows omit it.

>TRBV15|TRBJ1-5|-|-
CATSLEGADQPQHF
TGTGCCACCAGCCTAGAAGGTGCGGATCAGCCCCAGCATTTT
>TRBV6-5|TRBJ1-2|-|-
CASSYLPDSSDGYTF
TGTGCCAGCAGTTACCTTCCGGACAGTTCGGATGGCTACACCTTC
>TRBV5-4|TRBJ2-1|-|-
CASSLEAGVPSSYNEQFF
TGTGCCAGCAGCTTGGAGGCAGGGGTCCCGAGCTCCTACAATGAGCAGTTCTTC
>TRBV19|TRBJ1-1|-|-
CASRGGIMNTEAFF
TGTGCCAGTAGGGGAGGGATCATGAACACTGAAGCTTTCTTT
>TRBV28|TRBJ2-3|-|-
CASSLYDRTDTQYF
TGTGCCAGCAGTTTATACGACAGGACAGATACGCAGTATTTT
>TRBV19|TRBJ2-2|once|TRBD1
CASRHTGGRDTGELFF
TGTGCCAGTAGGCATACAGGGGGCAGGGACACCGGGGAGCTGTTTTTT
>TRBV28|TRBJ2-5|-|TRBD2
CASSFAGEFQETQYF
TGTGCCAGCAGTTTTGCGGGAGAGTTCCAAGAGACCCAGTACTTC
>TRBV7-8|TRBJ1-1|-|-
CASTRKRIGALRTEAFF
TGTGCCAGTACGCGGAAAAGAATAGGAGCCCTTAGGACTGAAGCTTTCTTT
>TRBV5-4|TRBJ1-2|-|TRBD1
CASSRQGDGYTF
TGTGCCAGCAGCCGACAGGGCGATGGCTACACCTTC
>TRBV2|TRBJ1-5|-|-
CASRDQSDSPNQPQHF
TGTGCCAGCAGAGACCAATCGGACAGCCCCAATCAGCCCCAGCATTTT
>TRBV27|TRBJ2-2|-|-
CASSFLNTGELFF
TGTGCCAGCAGTTTCCTGAACACCGGGGAGCTGTTTTTT
>TRBV2|TRBJ2-7|-|-
CASSHDRGRESPYEQYF
TGTGCCAGCAGCCACGATAGGGGACGGGAGAGTCCTTACGAGCAGTACTTC
>TRBV7-9|TRBJ2-1|-|-
CASPDRMDEQFF
TGTGCCAGCCCTGACAGGATGGATGAGCAGTTCTTC
>TRBV5-6|TRBJ2-1|-|-
CASSPKPGKLGYNEQFF
TGTGCCAGCAGCCCCAAGCCCGGGAAACTAGGGTATAATGAGCAGTTCTTC
>TRBV2|TRBJ2-1|-|TRBD2
CASSRTSSYNEQFF
TGTGCCAGCAGTCGGACTAGCTCCTACAATGAGCAGTTCTTC
>TRBV4-1|TRBJ2-5|-|TRBD1
CASSQDPPTGEKTQYF
TGCGCCAGCAGCCAAGATCCCCCCACAGGGGAGAAGACCCAGTACTTC
>TRBV19|TRBJ1-5|-|-
CASSRGDQPQHF
TGTGCCAGTAGCAGGGGTGATCAGCCCCAGCATTTT
>TRBV27|TRBJ1-1|-|-
CASSLPQWEGLNTEAFF
TGTGCCAGCAGTCTACCCCAATGGGAGGGCTTGAACACTGAAGCTTTCTTT
>TRBV6-1|TRBJ2-7|-|-
CASMRSGVPYEQYF
TGTGCCAGCATGAGGTCGGGGGTTCCCTACGAGCAGTACTTC
>TRBV7-3|TRBJ1-1|-|-
CASSFRENTEAFF
TGTGCCAGCAGCTTTCGGGAAAACACTGAAGCTTTCTTT
>TRBV5-1|TRBJ2-3|-|TRBD1
CASSFRWGQGGTDTQYF
TGCGCCAGCAGCTTCAGATGGGGGCAGGGGGGCACAGATACGCAGTATTTT
>TRBV28|TRBJ2-1|-|-
CASTTYNEQFF
TGTGCCAGCACCACCTACAATGAGCAGTTCTTC
>TRBV7-8|TRBJ2-3|-|-
CASSSGLRYPSTDTQYF
TGTGCCAGCAGCTCGGGACTGAGGTATCCTAGCACAGATACGCAGTATTTT
>TRBV7-9|TRBJ1-1|-|-
CASSLATNTEAFF
TGTGCCAGCAGCTTAGCAACTAACACTGAAGCTTTCTTT